Sequencing of this T cell receptor beta chain was carried out in a study of patients and donors after allogeneic stem cell transplantation. This clonotype was counted ten times or more. TCRdb itself ran the RT-PCR reads through MiXCR, one entry per CDR3 protein. Of approximately 250,000 distinct CDR3 sequences listed, 12% to 15% are singletons. Germline assignment: CDR1 GTSNPN and CDR2 SVGIG (reference sequence). CDR3 length equals 13 residues. V was clipped by 6 bases and J by 0 bases; unmatched bases: 3. The chain couples TRBV30 to TRBJ1-1; 8 bases line up with TRBD1. Sequencing was carried out using blood, either unsorted or a sorted T cell fraction (not recorded which). This clonotype was sampled from a human donor who was either an allogeneic HSCT recipient or a stem cell or donor lymphocyte infusion donor (not recorded which). It is not recorded whose cells these are; they may come from a transplant donor. DNA for the CDR3: TGTGCCTGCCCGGGACAGGTGAACACTGAAGCTTTCTTT. This translates into CACPGQVNTEAFF.